The rows below give T cell receptor beta chains drawn from one sample of a study of cytomegalovirus exposure and HLA in healthy donors. Some clones are missing from TCRdb's copy, which holds only in-frame ones; the method was immunoSEQ multiplex PCR. The profile shows about 200,000 clones, 82% of them singletons. The sequenced material came from PBMCs. The receptor set was obtained from a woman in her 50s in good health and CMV-seropositive. CDR3s include the opening cysteine and the closing phenylalanine or tryptophan. A D gene is named only where the DNA matches it firmly. Where a row states a size, it is once, few, many or the class of an expanded clone; other rows omit it.

j_call | d_call | clone_size | v_call | cdr3_aa | cdr3_nt
TRBJ1-6 | . | . | TRBV19 | CASSIKTNQPLHF | TGTGCCAGTAGTATAAAGACAAACCAGCCCCTCCACTTT
TRBJ1-1 | . | once | TRBV29-1 | CSVAFSNTEAFF | TGCAGCGTTGCCTTTTCGAACACTGAAGCTTTCTTT
TRBJ1-4 | . | few | TRBV21-1 | CASSKGGGPGRPPTSCEKLFF | TGTGCCAGCAGCAAAGGTGGGGGCCCGGGAAGACCACCGACAAGTTGCGAAAAACTGTTTTTT
TRBJ2-7 | . | . | TRBV10-2 | CASKLDFKQYF | TGCGCCAGCAAATTGGACTTCAAGCAGTACTTC
TRBJ2-7 | . | . | TRBV10-3 | CAISEATGREEQYF | TGTGCCATCAGTGAAGCAACGGGGCGGGAAGAGCAGTACTTC
TRBJ1-1 | TRBD1 | . | TRBV5-8 | CASSLGDSLNTEAFF | TGTGCCAGCAGCTTGGGGGACAGCTTGAACACTGAAGCTTTCTTT
TRBJ2-7 | TRBD2 | . | TRBV10-1 | CASNSAGAGPDEQYF | TGCGCCAGCAATTCGGCGGGAGCTGGACCTGACGAGCAGTACTTC
TRBJ2-5 | . | . | TRBV5-1 | CASSFGSRGETQYF | TGCGCCAGCAGCTTCGGCTCCAGGGGCGAGACCCAGTACTTC
TRBJ2-3 | . | . | TRBV4-3 | CASSQIQGTSRPTQYF | TGCGCCAGCAGTCAAATCCAGGGTACCTCGAGACCTACGCAGTATTTT
TRBJ2-2 | TRBD2 | . | TRBV18 | CASSPPSGGHTGELFF | TGTGCCAGCTCACCACCAAGCGGGGGCCACACCGGGGAGCTGTTTTTT
TRBJ1-2 | TRBD1 | . | TRBV18 | CASSPQGQSGYTF | TGTGCCAGCTCACCACAGGGACAGAGTGGCTACACCTTC
TRBJ2-7 | TRBD1 | . | TRBV10-3 | CAISEVRGLYEQYF | TGTGCCATCAGTGAGGTCAGGGGGCTTTACGAGCAGTACTTC
TRBJ2-1 | TRBD2 | . | TRBV29-1 | CSVAGTSGGYNEQFF | TGCAGCGTGGCCGGGACTAGCGGGGGATACAATGAGCAGTTCTTC
TRBJ2-5 | . | few | TRBV6-1 | CASSNRETQYF | TGTGCCAGCAGTAATAGAGAGACCCAGTACTTC
TRBJ2-1 | TRBD1 | few | TRBV28 | CASSARGPSYNEQFF | TGTGCCAGCAGTGCCAGGGGGCCTTCCTACAATGAGCAGTTCTTC
TRBJ2-3 | TRBD2 | . | TRBV7-9 | CASSLGGGSLTDTQYF | TGTGCCAGCAGCTTGGGCGGGGGGTCCTTAACAGATACGCAGTATTTT
TRBJ1-1 | . | . | TRBV18 | CASSPVSKNTEAFF | TGTGCCAGCTCACCAGTTTCCAAGAACACTGAAGCTTTCTTT
TRBJ2-3 | TRBD1 | few | TRBV9 | CASSVALGEGASDTQYF | TGTGCCAGCAGCGTAGCCCTCGGCGAGGGGGCATCAGATACGCAGTATTTT
TRBJ2-6 | TRBD1 | . | TRBV19 | CASSVHRDRGTGANVLTF | TGTGCCAGTAGTGTACACCGGGACAGGGGGACCGGGGCCAACGTCCTGACTTTC
TRBJ2-2 | . | . | TRBV5-4 | CASSLSGWSGELFF | TGTGCCAGCAGCTTGTCAGGGTGGTCCGGGGAGCTGTTTTTT
TRBJ2-2 | . | . | TRBV6-6 | CASSFEGGGELFF | TGTGCCAGCAGTTTTGAGGGTGGCGGGGAGCTGTTTTTT
TRBJ2-5 | . | . | TRBV30 | CAWNGGQETQYF | TGTGCCTGGAACGGGGGCCAAGAGACCCAGTACTTC
TRBJ2-3 | TRBD2 | . | TRBV7-2 | CASSLSVREADTQYF | TGTGCCAGCAGCTTAAGTGTACGGGAGGCAGATACGCAGTATTTT
TRBJ2-7 | TRBD2 | . | TRBV5-1 | CASSFIGATGGEQYF | TGCGCCAGCAGCTTTATAGGGGCCACGGGGGGCGAGCAGTACTTC
TRBJ2-2 | TRBD2 | . | TRBV27 | CASSLSGTRNTGELFF | TGTGCCAGCAGTTTATCCGGGACTAGGAACACCGGGGAGCTGTTTTTT
TRBJ1-1 | . | . | TRBV28 | CASSYPGLPNTEAFF | TGTGCCAGCAGCTACCCGGGACTTCCGAACACTGAAGCTTTCTTT
TRBJ2-1 | TRBD2 | . | TRBV5-1 | CASSSWLAGDSEQFF | TGCGCCAGCAGCTCGTGGCTAGCGGGAGACAGTGAGCAGTTCTTC
TRBJ2-5 | TRBD2 | . | TRBV7-8 | CASSVTSGSLLGETQYF | TGTGCCAGCAGCGTTACTAGCGGGAGTTTGTTAGGGGAGACCCAGTACTTC
TRBJ2-5 | . | . | TRBV7-8 | CASSLGSEETQYF | TGTGCCAGCAGCTTAGGATCGGAAGAGACCCAGTACTTC
TRBJ2-6 | . | . | TRBV6-5 | CASTDSSGANVLTF | TGTGCCAGCACCGACAGCTCTGGGGCCAACGTCCTGACTTTC
TRBJ2-7 | TRBD1 | . | TRBV27 | CASSLGQTSYEQYF | TGTGCCAGCAGTTTGGGACAGACCTCCTACGAGCAGTACTTC
TRBJ2-7 | . | . | TRBV6-9 | CASSPSTESREQYF | TGTGCCAGCAGCCCCTCCACAGAATCGCGCGAGCAGTACTTC
TRBJ2-7 | TRBD1 | . | TRBV19 | CASKDREWHEQYF | TGTGCCAGTAAAGACAGGGAATGGCACGAGCAGTACTTC
TRBJ1-3 | . | . | TRBV5-5 | CASSVGSSGNTIYF | TGTGCCAGCAGCGTCGGGTCCTCTGGAAACACCATATATTTT
TRBJ2-7 | . | . | TRBV6-5 | CASSYSGTPYEQYF | TGTGCCAGCAGTTACTCGGGGACACCCTACGAGCAGTACTTC
TRBJ1-4 | TRBD1 | . | TRBV18 | CASSPGQGENEKLFF | TGTGCCAGCTCACCTGGACAGGGGGAAAATGAAAAACTGTTTTTT
TRBJ2-3 | TRBD2 | . | TRBV15 | CATSRGLRGEADTQYF | TGTGCCACCAGCAGAGGGTTGCGGGGGGAGGCAGATACGCAGTATTTT
TRBJ1-1 | . | . | TRBV15 | CATSLQITEAFF | TGTGCCACCAGCTTACAGATCACTGAAGCTTTCTTT